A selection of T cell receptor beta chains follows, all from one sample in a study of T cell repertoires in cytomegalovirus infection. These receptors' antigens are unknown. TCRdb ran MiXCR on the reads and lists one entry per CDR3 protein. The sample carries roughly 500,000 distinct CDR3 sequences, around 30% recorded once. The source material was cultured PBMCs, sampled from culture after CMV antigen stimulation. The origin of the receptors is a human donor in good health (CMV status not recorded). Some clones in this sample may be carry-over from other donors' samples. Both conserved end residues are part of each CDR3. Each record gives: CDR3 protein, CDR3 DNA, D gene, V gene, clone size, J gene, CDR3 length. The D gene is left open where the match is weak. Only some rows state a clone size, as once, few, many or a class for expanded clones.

CDR3 protein: CASSVQGGNGYTF; CDR3 DNA: TGTGCCAGCAGCGTACAGGGCGGGAATGGCTACACCTTC; D gene: .; V gene: TRBV7-9; clone size: .; J gene: TRBJ1-2; CDR3 length: 13
CDR3 protein: CASSQDRMGVSGINEQFF; CDR3 DNA: TGCGCCAGCAGCCAAGATCGTATGGGGGTTAGCGGAATCAATGAGCAGTTCTTC; D gene: .; V gene: TRBV4-1; clone size: .; J gene: TRBJ2-1; CDR3 length: 18
CDR3 protein: CASSRLAGGGEQYF; CDR3 DNA: TGTGCCAGCAGTCGACTAGCGGGAGGCGGCGAGCAGTACTTC; D gene: TRBD2; V gene: TRBV6-6; clone size: .; J gene: TRBJ2-7; CDR3 length: 14
CDR3 protein: CASRRQSPGIDYGYTF; CDR3 DNA: TGCGCCAGCAGACGCCAAAGTCCGGGGATAGACTATGGCTACACCTTC; D gene: .; V gene: TRBV6-8; clone size: .; J gene: TRBJ1-2; CDR3 length: 16
CDR3 protein: CASSATGLSFNSPLHF; CDR3 DNA: TGTGCCAGCAGCGCGACAGGATTATCTTTTAATTCACCCCTCCACTTT; D gene: .; V gene: TRBV5-6; clone size: .; J gene: TRBJ1-6; CDR3 length: 16
CDR3 protein: CASSFGQGWGTDTQYF; CDR3 DNA: TGCGCCAGCAGCTTCGGACAGGGTTGGGGCACAGATACGCAGTATTTT; D gene: TRBD1; V gene: TRBV5-1; clone size: few; J gene: TRBJ2-3; CDR3 length: 16
CDR3 protein: CASGLGGGEAFF; CDR3 DNA: TGTGCTAGTGGTTTGGGTGGTGGGGAAGCTTTCTTT; D gene: .; V gene: TRBV12-5; clone size: few; J gene: TRBJ1-1; CDR3 length: 12
CDR3 protein: CASSSGPGGQETQYF; CDR3 DNA: TGTGCCAGCAGCTCAGGACCAGGGGGACAAGAGACCCAGTACTTC; D gene: TRBD1; V gene: TRBV7-9; clone size: few; J gene: TRBJ2-5; CDR3 length: 15
CDR3 protein: CATGTDTQYF; CDR3 DNA: TGTGCCACGGGCACAGATACGCAGTATTTT; D gene: .; V gene: TRBV7-8; clone size: many; J gene: TRBJ2-3; CDR3 length: 10
CDR3 protein: CASSSSEGVDTEAFF; CDR3 DNA: TGTGCCAGCAGCTCCTCCGAGGGCGTGGACACTGAAGCTTTCTTT; D gene: .; V gene: TRBV27; clone size: few; J gene: TRBJ1-1; CDR3 length: 15
CDR3 protein: CASSRLAMFDEQFF; CDR3 DNA: TGTGCCAGCAGCCGACTAGCTATGTTCGATGAGCAGTTCTTC; D gene: TRBD2; V gene: TRBV11-2; clone size: .; J gene: TRBJ2-1; CDR3 length: 14
CDR3 protein: CASSFSSGANVLTF; CDR3 DNA: TGTGCCAGCAGCTTTAGCTCTGGGGCCAACGTCCTGACTTTC; D gene: .; V gene: TRBV11-3; clone size: many; J gene: TRBJ2-6; CDR3 length: 14
CDR3 protein: CASSWRGTSGSDEQFF; CDR3 DNA: TGTGCCAGCAGTTGGCGCGGGACTAGCGGGAGCGATGAGCAGTTCTTC; D gene: TRBD2; V gene: TRBV6-6; clone size: .; J gene: TRBJ2-1; CDR3 length: 16
CDR3 protein: CASSLDGSGGSNQPQHF; CDR3 DNA: TGTGCCAGCAGCTTAGACGGCTCAGGGGGTAGCAATCAGCCCCAGCATTTT; D gene: TRBD1; V gene: TRBV7-8; clone size: many; J gene: TRBJ1-5; CDR3 length: 17
CDR3 protein: CASSPVTGQGSNTEAFF; CDR3 DNA: TGTGCCAGCAGTCCCGTGACAGGACAGGGCTCGAACACTGAAGCTTTCTTT; D gene: TRBD1; V gene: TRBV12-3/TRBV12-4; clone size: few; J gene: TRBJ1-1; CDR3 length: 17
CDR3 protein: CSAKDGRYEQFF; CDR3 DNA: TGCAGTGCCAAGGACGGGAGGTATGAGCAGTTCTTC; D gene: TRBD2; V gene: TRBV20-1; clone size: .; J gene: TRBJ2-1; CDR3 length: 12
CDR3 protein: CASSLRSRGGYTF; CDR3 DNA: TGTGCCAGCAGTTTAAGGTCACGGGGTGGCTACACCTTC; D gene: .; V gene: TRBV28; clone size: .; J gene: TRBJ1-2; CDR3 length: 13
CDR3 protein: CASSGTGVPYEQYF; CDR3 DNA: TGTGCCAGTAGTGGGACAGGGGTCCCCTACGAGCAGTACTTC; D gene: TRBD1; V gene: TRBV19; clone size: few; J gene: TRBJ2-7; CDR3 length: 14
CDR3 protein: CASAGGRAGGYNEQFF; CDR3 DNA: TGTGCCAGCGCCGGCGGGAGGGCTGGGGGCTACAATGAGCAGTTCTTC; D gene: TRBD2; V gene: TRBV2; clone size: .; J gene: TRBJ2-1; CDR3 length: 16
CDR3 protein: CASSFGTGRDTQYF; CDR3 DNA: TGTGCCAGCAGCTTCGGGACAGGTCGAGATACGCAGTATTTT; D gene: TRBD1; V gene: TRBV7-9; clone size: few; J gene: TRBJ2-3; CDR3 length: 14
CDR3 protein: CASSPLRSSGETQYF; CDR3 DNA: TGTGCCAGCAGCCCTTTACGTAGCAGCGGGGAGACCCAGTACTTC; D gene: .; V gene: TRBV7-2; clone size: .; J gene: TRBJ2-5; CDR3 length: 15
CDR3 protein: CASSLPSGTTDTQYF; CDR3 DNA: TGTGCCAGCAGTTTACCTAGCGGGACCACAGATACGCAGTATTTT; D gene: TRBD2; V gene: TRBV12-3/TRBV12-4; clone size: once; J gene: TRBJ2-3; CDR3 length: 15
CDR3 protein: CSVELGAGELFF; CDR3 DNA: TGCAGCGTTGAATTGGGGGCCGGGGAGCTGTTTTTT; D gene: .; V gene: TRBV29-1; clone size: .; J gene: TRBJ2-2; CDR3 length: 12
CDR3 protein: CASRDFASPLHF; CDR3 DNA: TGCGCCAGCAGAGACTTTGCCTCACCCCTCCACTTT; D gene: .; V gene: TRBV10-2; clone size: .; J gene: TRBJ1-6; CDR3 length: 12
CDR3 protein: CASSLLRLAGGYYGYNEQFF; CDR3 DNA: TGTGCCAGCAGCTTACTCCGTCTAGCGGGAGGTTATTATGGCTACAATGAGCAGTTCTTC; D gene: TRBD2; V gene: TRBV7-8; clone size: many; J gene: TRBJ2-1; CDR3 length: 20
CDR3 protein: CASSSRTGLDGEQFF; CDR3 DNA: TGCGCCAGCAGCTCGAGGACAGGGTTGGACGGTGAGCAGTTCTTC; D gene: TRBD1; V gene: TRBV5-1; clone size: once; J gene: TRBJ2-1; CDR3 length: 15
CDR3 protein: CASSGTGGLVYEAFF; CDR3 DNA: TGTGCCAGCAGCGGGACAGGGGGCCTAGTATATGAAGCTTTCTTT; D gene: TRBD1; V gene: TRBV12-3/TRBV12-4; clone size: .; J gene: TRBJ1-1; CDR3 length: 15
CDR3 protein: CASSLVQIFTDTQYF; CDR3 DNA: TGTGCCAGCAGCTTAGTACAGATATTCACAGATACGCAGTATTTT; D gene: .; V gene: TRBV7-2; clone size: many; J gene: TRBJ2-3; CDR3 length: 15
CDR3 protein: CASSFGRQGGQPQHF; CDR3 DNA: TGTGCCAGCAGTTTTGGGAGACAGGGAGGACAGCCCCAGCATTTT; D gene: TRBD1; V gene: TRBV12-3/TRBV12-4; clone size: .; J gene: TRBJ1-5; CDR3 length: 15
CDR3 protein: CASSEDRGEFTDTQYF; CDR3 DNA: TGTGCCAGCAGCGAGGACAGGGGAGAGTTCACAGATACGCAGTATTTT; D gene: TRBD1; V gene: TRBV7-9; clone size: .; J gene: TRBJ2-3; CDR3 length: 16
CDR3 protein: CASSLAGQGYEQFF; CDR3 DNA: TGTGCCAGCAGCTTAGCGGGACAGGGCTATGAGCAGTTCTTC; D gene: TRBD1; V gene: TRBV7-2; clone size: few; J gene: TRBJ2-1; CDR3 length: 14
CDR3 protein: CASSEQGGGPGDTQYF; CDR3 DNA: TGTGCCAGCAGTGAACAAGGGGGAGGGCCAGGAGATACGCAGTATTTT; D gene: .; V gene: TRBV2; clone size: few; J gene: TRBJ2-3; CDR3 length: 16
CDR3 protein: CASGTGEQYF; CDR3 DNA: TGTGCCAGCGGAACAGGGGAGCAGTACTTC; D gene: .; V gene: TRBV28; clone size: .; J gene: TRBJ2-7; CDR3 length: 10
CDR3 protein: CASKIRGNEQFF; CDR3 DNA: TGTGCCAGCAAGATCAGGGGTAATGAGCAGTTCTTC; D gene: .; V gene: TRBV28; clone size: .; J gene: TRBJ2-1; CDR3 length: 12
CDR3 protein: CASSLGGQTEAFF; CDR3 DNA: TGTGCCAGCAGCTTAGGGGGGCAGACTGAAGCTTTCTTT; D gene: .; V gene: TRBV7-9; clone size: .; J gene: TRBJ1-1; CDR3 length: 13
CDR3 protein: CASGSGTSGSSEQFF; CDR3 DNA: TGTGCCAGCGGCTCAGGGACTAGCGGGAGTAGTGAGCAGTTCTTC; D gene: TRBD2; V gene: TRBV7-2; clone size: .; J gene: TRBJ2-1; CDR3 length: 15
CDR3 protein: CASSYSGRDDGYTF; CDR3 DNA: TGTGCCAGCAGTTACTCCGGCAGGGATGATGGCTACACCTTC; D gene: .; V gene: TRBV6-2/TRBV6-3; clone size: .; J gene: TRBJ1-2; CDR3 length: 14
CDR3 protein: CASSLRQGNEKLFF; CDR3 DNA: TGTGCCAGCAGCTTACGACAGGGCAATGAAAAACTGTTTTTT; D gene: TRBD1; V gene: TRBV7-2; clone size: many; J gene: TRBJ1-4; CDR3 length: 14
CDR3 protein: CSVAQGTDTQYF; CDR3 DNA: TGCAGCGTTGCTCAGGGCACAGATACGCAGTATTTT; D gene: .; V gene: TRBV29-1; clone size: .; J gene: TRBJ2-3; CDR3 length: 12
CDR3 protein: CASRHPRQLETQYF; CDR3 DNA: TGTGCCAGCAGACACCCCAGGCAGTTGGAGACCCAGTACTTC; D gene: .; V gene: TRBV7-2; clone size: many; J gene: TRBJ2-5; CDR3 length: 14
CDR3 protein: CASSLQGDGYTF; CDR3 DNA: TGTGCCAGCAGCTTACAGGGGGATGGCTACACCTTC; D gene: TRBD1; V gene: TRBV7-9; clone size: many; J gene: TRBJ1-2; CDR3 length: 12
CDR3 protein: CASSLRRDFNTEAFF; CDR3 DNA: TGTGCCAGCAGCTTAAGGCGGGATTTTAACACTGAAGCTTTCTTT; D gene: .; V gene: TRBV11-2; clone size: .; J gene: TRBJ1-1; CDR3 length: 15
CDR3 protein: CASSEWQNTGELFF; CDR3 DNA: TGTGCCAGCAGTGAATGGCAGAACACCGGGGAGCTGTTTTTT; D gene: .; V gene: TRBV25-1; clone size: few; J gene: TRBJ2-2; CDR3 length: 14
CDR3 protein: CASSPMIAGQIYNEQFF; CDR3 DNA: TGCGCCAGCAGCCCCATGATAGCGGGGCAGATCTACAATGAGCAGTTCTTC; D gene: TRBD2; V gene: TRBV4-3; clone size: .; J gene: TRBJ2-1; CDR3 length: 17
CDR3 protein: CASSRQSNQPQHF; CDR3 DNA: TGTGCCAGTAGTCGGCAAAGCAATCAGCCCCAGCATTTT; D gene: .; V gene: TRBV19; clone size: .; J gene: TRBJ1-5; CDR3 length: 13
CDR3 protein: CASSYFELGQSPYEQYF; CDR3 DNA: TGTGCCAGCAGTTACTTCGAATTGGGACAGAGTCCCTACGAGCAGTACTTC; D gene: TRBD1; V gene: TRBV6-8; clone size: .; J gene: TRBJ2-7; CDR3 length: 17